This TCR beta chain was identified during a study of T cells in Graves' hyperthyroidism and ophthalmopathy. The PBMCs were sourced from fresh peripheral blood (about 10 ml). Germline CDR1 is DFQATT and CDR2 is SNEGSKA (reference sequence). V was cut by 5 bases and J by 1 base, with 11 bases left in between. This CDR3 has 14 residues. The sample holds many counts of this clonotype. TCR beta CDR3 regions were amplified from RNA transcripts. The HTBI primer set drove a first-round RT-PCR of the TCR CDR3. TCRdb fed the multiplex PCR reads into MiXCR, producing one record per CDR3 protein. Of 530,000 or so distinct CDR3 sequences in the sample, 24% were seen once.

Sequenced sample: blood. The sequence was obtained from a woman in her 30s with Graves' ophthalmopathy. V and J are TRBV20-1 and TRBJ2-2; D is unclear. CDR3 DNA sequence: TGCAGTGCTGTCTCCCGAGTGAACACCGGGGAGCTGTTTTTT. It encodes CSAVSRVNTGELFF.